Presented here are 3 T cell receptor beta chains from one specimen sequenced in a study of T cells in Graves' hyperthyroidism and ophthalmopathy (dated by TCRdb to about 2019). The library was produced with multiplex PCR. The listed sequencing device is Illumina HiSeq 2000. Amplification of TCR beta CDR3 regions was carried out from RNA transcripts. The TCR CDR3 was subjected to a first round of RT-PCR using the HTBI primer set and the Qiagen OneStep RT-PCR kit. TCRdb trimmed the raw reads at Q25, called clones with MiXCR and kept productive beta chains. Merged by CDR3 protein, the rows form single entries marked with the most common genes and DNA. The sample records 300,000 to 450,000 distinct CDR3 sequences, about 15% of which are singletons. The ten top clones hold around 10% of the sample. The sample taken for sequencing was blood. These TCRs come from a woman in her sixties with Graves' hyperthyroidism.

The chain links TRBV5-1 to TRBJ2-2; D gene uncertain. The CDR3 is 15 residues long. V shed 0 bases and J shed 0 bases, with 6 bases lying between them. The germline V gene has CDR1 SGHRS and CDR2 YFSETQ. The CDR3 region is CASSLGYSNTGELFF. The CDR3 coding sequence is TGCGCCAGCAGCTTGGGCTACTCGAACACCGGGGAGCTGTTTTTT.

This clonotype was recorded at least ten times. The junction departs from germline at one end; a sequencing error may be responsible. The J gene is TRBJ1-1, the V gene TRBV18; 7 nucleotides align to TRBD1. Germline V gene lookup returns CDR1 KGHSH and CDR2 LQKENI. The CDR3 is 18 residues long. CDR3 sequence (DNA): TGTGCCAGCTCACGACTACTAAAGGACAGGCCAATGAACACTGAGGCTTTCTTT. Its protein is CASSRLLKDRPMNTEAFF.

This clonotype showed up many times. V and J are TRBV11-2 and TRBJ2-7; D perhaps matches TRBD1 (5 bases). With 0 bases removed from V and 2 bases from J, the gap between germline ends came to 14 bases. The CDR3 contains 16 residues. Germline V gene lookup returns CDR1 SGHAT and CDR2 FQNNGV. CDR3 amino acids: CASSLDGALNPYEQYF. For the CDR3, the DNA is TGTGCCAGCAGCTTAGATGGGGCCCTAAACCCCTACGAGCAGTACTTC.